The 3 T cell receptor beta chains reported below all come from one sample, sequenced in a study of response to subunit inactivated influenza vaccine. TCRdb re-derived calls from the RT-PCR reads in MiXCR, one entry per CDR3 protein. The sample includes 650,000 to 800,000 distinct CDR3 sequences, about 18% of them seen just once. Sequenced here: PBMCs from blood, sampled about 5 days after vaccination. These receptors all come from a man aged 45 to 65 who received an inactivated influenza vaccine.

The CDR3 reads CSVGLTSGRNEQFF. The CDR3 DNA follows: TGCAGCGTTGGGCTCACTAGCGGTCGCAATGAGCAGTTCTTC. The chain carries TRBV29-1 and TRBJ2-1; 8 bases match TRBD2. The junction had 8 bases not matched to a gene; V was cut back by 4 bases and J by 6 bases. Germline V lookup: CDR1 SQVTM, CDR2 ANQGSEA. The CDR3 covers 14 residues.

The V and J genes are TRBV29-1 and TRBJ1-6; possible D gene TRBD1, 6 bases. Germline values: CDR1 SQVTM, CDR2 ANQGSEA. There are 16 residues in the CDR3. V was shortened by 8 bases and J by 14 bases, with 31 bases between the two germline ends. Written as DNA, the CDR3 is TGCAGCAATAACCGAAGGGGGGCCCCGGAAGACCCAACCCTCCACTTT. Protein product: CSNNRRGAPEDPTLHF.

The J gene is TRBJ1-1, the V gene TRBV20-1; 9 positions agree with TRBD1. Germline loops: CDR1 DFQATT, CDR2 SNEGSKA (reference sequence). J was trimmed by 1 base and V by 5 bases; bases with no gene match: 5. The CDR3 extends over 14 amino acids. The CDR3: CSAGTDRGNTEAFF. The CDR3 DNA follows: TGCAGTGCTGGGACGGACAGGGGGAACACTGAAGCTTTCTTT.